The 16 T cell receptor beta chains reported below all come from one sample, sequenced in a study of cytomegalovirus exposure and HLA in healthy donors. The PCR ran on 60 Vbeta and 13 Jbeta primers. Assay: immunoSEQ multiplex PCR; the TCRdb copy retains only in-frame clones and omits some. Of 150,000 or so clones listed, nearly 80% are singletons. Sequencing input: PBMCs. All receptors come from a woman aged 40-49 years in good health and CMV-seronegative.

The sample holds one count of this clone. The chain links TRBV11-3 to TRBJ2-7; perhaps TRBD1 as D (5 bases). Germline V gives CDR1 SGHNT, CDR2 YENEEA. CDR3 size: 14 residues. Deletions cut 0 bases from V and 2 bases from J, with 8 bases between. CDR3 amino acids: CASSLEGAPYEQYF. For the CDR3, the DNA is TGTGCCAGCAGCTTAGAAGGGGCCCCCTACGAGCAGTACTTC. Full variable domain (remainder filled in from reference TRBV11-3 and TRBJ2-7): EAGVVQSPRYKIIEKKQPVAFWCNPISGHNTLYWYLQNLGQGPELLIRYENEEAVDDSQLPKDRFSAERLKGVDSTLKIQPAELGDSAVYLCASSLEGAPYEQYFGPGTRLTVT.

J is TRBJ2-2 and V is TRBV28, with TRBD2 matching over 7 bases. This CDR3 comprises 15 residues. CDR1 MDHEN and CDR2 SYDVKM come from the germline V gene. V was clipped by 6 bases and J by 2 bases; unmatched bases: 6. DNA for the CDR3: TGTGCCAGCAGGTCCCGGGACTATAACACCGGGGAGCTGTTTTTT. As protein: CASRSRDYNTGELFF.

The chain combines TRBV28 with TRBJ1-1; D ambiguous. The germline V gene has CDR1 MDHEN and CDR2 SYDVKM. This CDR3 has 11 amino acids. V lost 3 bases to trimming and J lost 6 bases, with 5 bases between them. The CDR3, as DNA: TGTGCCAGCAGTTTGTCGGCTGAAGCTTTCTTT. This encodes CASSLSAEAFF.

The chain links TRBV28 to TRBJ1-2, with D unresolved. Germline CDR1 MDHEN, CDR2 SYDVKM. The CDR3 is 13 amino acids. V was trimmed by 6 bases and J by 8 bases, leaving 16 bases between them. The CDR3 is CASSRGQVRGYTF. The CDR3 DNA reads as TGTGCCAGCAGCCGAGGGCAGGTTCGGGGCTACACCTTC.

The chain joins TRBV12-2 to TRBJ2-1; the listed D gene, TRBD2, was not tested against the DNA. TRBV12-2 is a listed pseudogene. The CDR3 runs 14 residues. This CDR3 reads CASRWGGAYNEQFF. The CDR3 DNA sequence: TGTGCAAGTCGATGGGGGGGCGCCTACAATGAGCAGTTCTTC.

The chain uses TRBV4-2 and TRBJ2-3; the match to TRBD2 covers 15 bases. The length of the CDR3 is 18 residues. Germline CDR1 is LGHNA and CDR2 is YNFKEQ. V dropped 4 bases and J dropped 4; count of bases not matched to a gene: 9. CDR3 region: CASSRQSGLAGGSDTQYF. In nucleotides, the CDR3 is TGTGCCAGCAGCCGACAATCGGGACTAGCGGGGGGCTCAGATACGCAGTATTTT.

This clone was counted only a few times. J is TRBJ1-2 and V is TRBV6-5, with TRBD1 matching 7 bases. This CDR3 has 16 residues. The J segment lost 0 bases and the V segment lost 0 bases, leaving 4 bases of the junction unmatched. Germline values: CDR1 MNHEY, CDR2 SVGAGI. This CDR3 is CASSYSRDRTNYGYTF. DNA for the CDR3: TGTGCCAGCAGTTACTCGCGGGACAGAACTAACTATGGCTACACCTTC.

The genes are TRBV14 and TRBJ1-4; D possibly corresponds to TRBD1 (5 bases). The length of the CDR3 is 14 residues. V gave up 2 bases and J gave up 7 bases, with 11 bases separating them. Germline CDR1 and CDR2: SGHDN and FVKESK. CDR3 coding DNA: TGTGCCAGCAGCCAAAGCGACAGTCGTGAAAAACTGTTTTTT. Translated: CASSQSDSREKLFF.

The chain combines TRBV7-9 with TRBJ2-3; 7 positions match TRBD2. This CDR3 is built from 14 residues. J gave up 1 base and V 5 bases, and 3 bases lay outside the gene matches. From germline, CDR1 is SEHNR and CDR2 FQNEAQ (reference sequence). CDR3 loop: CASSGREGTDTQYF. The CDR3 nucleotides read TGTGCCAGCAGCGGGAGGGAGGGCACAGATACGCAGTATTTT.

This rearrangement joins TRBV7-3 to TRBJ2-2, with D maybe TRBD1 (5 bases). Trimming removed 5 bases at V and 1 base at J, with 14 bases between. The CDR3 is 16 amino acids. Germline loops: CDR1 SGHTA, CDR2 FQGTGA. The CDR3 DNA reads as TGTGCCAGCAGCCCAGAACTCAGGGTGAACACCGGGGAGCTGTTTTTT. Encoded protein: CASSPELRVNTGELFF.

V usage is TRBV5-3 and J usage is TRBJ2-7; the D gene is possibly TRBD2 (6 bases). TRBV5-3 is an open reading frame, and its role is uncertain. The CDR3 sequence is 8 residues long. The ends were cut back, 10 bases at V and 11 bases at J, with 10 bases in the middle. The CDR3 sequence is CAPRGKYF. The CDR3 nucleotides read TGTGCCCCCCGGGGGAAGTACTTC.

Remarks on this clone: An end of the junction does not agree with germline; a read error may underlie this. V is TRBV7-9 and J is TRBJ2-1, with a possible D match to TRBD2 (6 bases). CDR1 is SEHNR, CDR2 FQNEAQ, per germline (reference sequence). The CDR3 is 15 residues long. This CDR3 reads CSSSSGIAAYNEQFF. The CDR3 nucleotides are TGTTCCAGCAGCTCCGGGATAGCGGCCTACAATGAGCAGTTCTTC. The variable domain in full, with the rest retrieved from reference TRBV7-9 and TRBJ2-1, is DTGVSQNPRHKITKRGQNVTFRCDPISEHNRLYWYRQTLGQGPEFLTYFQNEAQLEKSRLLSDRFSAERPKGSFSTLEIQRTEQGDSAMYLCSSSSGIAAYNEQFFGPGTRLTVL.

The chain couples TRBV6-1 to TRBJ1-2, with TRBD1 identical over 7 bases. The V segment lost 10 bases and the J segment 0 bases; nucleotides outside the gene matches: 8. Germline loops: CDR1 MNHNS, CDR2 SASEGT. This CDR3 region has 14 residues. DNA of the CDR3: TGTGCCACCCGGGCGGGACAGACTAACTATGGCTACACCTTC. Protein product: CATRAGQTNYGYTF.

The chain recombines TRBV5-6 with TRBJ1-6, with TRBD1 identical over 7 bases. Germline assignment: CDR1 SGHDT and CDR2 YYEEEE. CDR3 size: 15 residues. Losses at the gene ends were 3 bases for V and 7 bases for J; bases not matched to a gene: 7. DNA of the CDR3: TGTGCCAGCAGCTGGTCGGACAGGAGAAATTCACCCCTCCACTTT. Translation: CASSWSDRRNSPLHF.

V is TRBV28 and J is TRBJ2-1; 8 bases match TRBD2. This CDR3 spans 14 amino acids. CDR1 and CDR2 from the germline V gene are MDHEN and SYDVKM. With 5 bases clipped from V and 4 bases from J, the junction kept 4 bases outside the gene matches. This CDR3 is CASSPSGLYNEQFF. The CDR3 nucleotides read TGTGCCAGCAGTCCTAGCGGGTTATACAATGAGCAGTTCTTC.

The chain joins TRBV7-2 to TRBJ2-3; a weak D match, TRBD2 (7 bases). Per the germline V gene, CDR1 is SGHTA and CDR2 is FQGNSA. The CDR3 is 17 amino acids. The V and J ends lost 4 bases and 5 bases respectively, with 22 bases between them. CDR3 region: CASSSWSLRGAIDTQYF. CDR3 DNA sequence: TGTGCCAGCAGCTCCTGGTCCCTCCGGGGGGCAATAGATACGCAGTATTTT.